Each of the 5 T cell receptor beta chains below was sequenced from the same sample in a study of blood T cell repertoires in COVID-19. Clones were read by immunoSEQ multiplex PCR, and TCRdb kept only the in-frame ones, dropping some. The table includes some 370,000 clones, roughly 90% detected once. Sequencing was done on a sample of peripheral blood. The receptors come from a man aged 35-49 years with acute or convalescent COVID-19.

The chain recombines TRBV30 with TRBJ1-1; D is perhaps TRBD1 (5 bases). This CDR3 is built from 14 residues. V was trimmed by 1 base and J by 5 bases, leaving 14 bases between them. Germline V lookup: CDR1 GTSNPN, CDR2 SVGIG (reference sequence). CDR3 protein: CAWSGGGGTTEAFF. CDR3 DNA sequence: TGTGCCTGGAGTGGTGGTGGGGGGACGACTGAAGCTTTCTTT.

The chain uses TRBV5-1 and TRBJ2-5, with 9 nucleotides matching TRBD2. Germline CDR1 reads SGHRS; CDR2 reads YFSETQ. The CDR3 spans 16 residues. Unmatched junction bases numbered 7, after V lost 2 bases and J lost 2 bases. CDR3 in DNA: TGCGCCAGCAGCTTTCCTAGCGGGAACATGCAAGAGACCCAGTACTTC. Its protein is CASSFPSGNMQETQYF.

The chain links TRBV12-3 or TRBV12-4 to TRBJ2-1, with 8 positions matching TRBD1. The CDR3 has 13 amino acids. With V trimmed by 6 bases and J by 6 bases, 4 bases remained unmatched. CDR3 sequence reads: CASRQGAFNEQFF. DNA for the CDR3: TGTGCCAGCAGGCAGGGGGCATTCAATGAGCAGTTCTTC.

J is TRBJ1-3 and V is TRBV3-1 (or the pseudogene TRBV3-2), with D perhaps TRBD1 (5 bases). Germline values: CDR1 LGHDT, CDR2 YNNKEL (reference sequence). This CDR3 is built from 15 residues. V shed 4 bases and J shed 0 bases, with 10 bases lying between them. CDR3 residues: CASSLTDYSGNTIYF. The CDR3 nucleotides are TGTGCCAGCAGCCTGACAGATTACTCTGGAAACACCATATATTTT.

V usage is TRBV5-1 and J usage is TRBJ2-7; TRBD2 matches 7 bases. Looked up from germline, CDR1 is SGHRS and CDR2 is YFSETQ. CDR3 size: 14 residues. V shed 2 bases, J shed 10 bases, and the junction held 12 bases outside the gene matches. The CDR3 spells CASSLEAGPLIQYF. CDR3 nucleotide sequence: TGCGCCAGCAGCTTAGAAGCGGGACCCCTCATACAGTACTTC.